These 10 T cell receptor beta chains originate from one sample sequenced in a study of PD-1 blockade in classical Hodgkin lymphoma. Here immunoSEQ multiplex PCR was the method, and the copy in TCRdb shows in-frame clones only, minus some. This table has tens of thousands of clones, 90% appearing once. There was relapse after autologous stem cell transplantation in every patient, and there was variation in brentuximab vedotin exposure. The input for sequencing was peripheral blood mononuclear cells (PBMCs), taken at baseline. The origin of the receptors is a human donor with classical Hodgkin lymphoma.

The genes are TRBV28 and TRBJ1-6, with D unclear. The CDR3 has 15 residues. Germline V gene sequence: CDR1 MDHEN, CDR2 SYDVKM. Trimming removed 6 bases at V and 8 bases at J, with 17 bases between. The CDR3 region is CASSTPGPIHSPLHF. The CDR3 nucleotides read TGTGCCAGCAGCACCCCTGGTCCGATACATTCACCCCTCCACTTT. Full variable domain (outside the CDR3, taken from reference TRBV28 and TRBJ1-6): DVKVTQSSRYLVKRTGEKVFLECVQDMDHENMFWYRQDPGLGLRLIYFSYDVKMKEKGDIPEGYSVSREKKERFSLILESASTNQTSMYLCASSTPGPIHSPLHFGNGTRLTVT.

The rearrangement joins TRBV25-1 to TRBJ2-1; no definite D call. Looked up from germline, CDR1 is MGHDK and CDR2 is SYGVNS. The germline V and J ends were trimmed by 0 bases and 3 bases, with 0 bases remaining between them. This CDR3 is 12 amino acids long. CDR3 in amino acids: CASSEYYNEQFF. The CDR3 coding sequence is TGTGCCAGCAGTGAATACTACAATGAGCAGTTCTTC.

The chain joins TRBV2 to TRBJ2-1; D not resolved. Germline V CDR1 and CDR2: SNHLY, FYNNEI. Trimming removed 4 bases at V and 4 bases at J, with 8 bases between. This CDR3 is built from 13 residues. The CDR3 here is CASSALLYNEQFF. CDR3 nucleotides: TGTGCCAGCAGTGCTCTACTTTACAATGAGCAGTTCTTC.

This chain links TRBV27 with TRBJ1-1; tentatively, D is TRBD1 (5 bases). Germline CDR1 and CDR2: MNHEY and SMNVEV (reference sequence). This CDR3 is built from 13 residues. Trimming left V 8 bases short and J 7 bases short, with 17 bases between. The CDR3 protein is CASLFRVRDEAFF. CDR3 DNA sequence: TGTGCCAGCCTATTCAGGGTTCGGGATGAAGCTTTCTTT.

The V gene is TRBV10-3, the J gene TRBJ2-7; no clear D. This CDR3 region has 13 residues. Per the germline V gene, CDR1 is ENHRY and CDR2 is SYGVKD. Trimming took off 2 bases at V and 2 bases at J, with 7 bases between the two ends. The CDR3, as DNA: TGTGCCATCAGTGAGGGACCGACCTACGAGCAGTACTTC. This gives the protein CAISEGPTYEQYF.

The genes are TRBV5-1 and TRBJ2-1; TRBD2 matches 9 bases. Germline V gene sequence: CDR1 SGHRS, CDR2 YFSETQ. J gave up 7 bases and V 4 bases, and 15 bases lay outside the gene matches. The CDR3 is 17 amino acids. The CDR3 loop reads CASSPTLGGGGANEQFF. CDR3 DNA: TGCGCCAGCAGCCCCACTCTAGGGGGCGGGGGGGCAAATGAGCAGTTCTTC.

J is TRBJ2-2 and V is TRBV5-4; 11 bases map to TRBD1. This CDR3 contains 18 residues. Unmatched junction bases numbered 11, after V lost 4 bases and J lost 3 bases. The germline CDR1 and CDR2 sequences are SGHNT and YYREEE (reference sequence). The CDR3 region has the DNA TGTGCCAGCAGCCTTGAGGGGCGGACAGGGGGCTACACCGGGGAGCTGTTTTTT. It encodes CASSLEGRTGGYTGELFF.

The rearrangement links TRBV2 to TRBJ2-3, with D unclear. Germline CDR1 SNHLY, CDR2 FYNNEI. Trimming took 7 bases from V and 4 from J, leaving 6 bases between them. The CDR3 sequence is 11 residues long. CDR3: CASTTSDTQYF. CDR3 sequence (DNA): TGTGCCAGCACAACCTCAGATACGCAGTATTTT.

The V and J genes are TRBV7-9 and TRBJ2-3, with 7 bases that match TRBD1. This CDR3 spans 13 amino acids. CDR1 SEHNR and CDR2 FQNEAQ come from the germline V gene (reference sequence). J lost 5 bases, V lost 5 bases, and 4 bases had no gene match. CDR3 region: CASSPRDRDTQYF. CDR3 in DNA: TGTGCCAGCAGCCCCCGGGACAGAGATACGCAGTATTTT.

The rearrangement joins TRBV28 to TRBJ2-3, with 13 nucleotides matching TRBD2. The V segment lost 4 bases and the J segment 6 bases; nucleotides outside the gene matches: 4. CDR1 is MDHEN, CDR2 SYDVKM, per germline. CDR3 length equals 15 residues. The CDR3 is CASSSTSGGEDTQYF. The CDR3, as DNA: TGTGCCAGCAGTTCTACTAGCGGGGGGGAGGATACGCAGTATTTT.